Sequencing of this T cell receptor beta chain was carried out in a study of blood T cell repertoires in COVID-19. Original handling: Reference gene primer amplification gave nucleated cell count estimates. Libraries were prepared by immunoSEQ multiplex PCR; TCRdb keeps only in-frame clonotypes and omits some of them. D and trimming come from the DNA, and the V and J calls and clone size come from that table. Among about 300,000 clones listed, around nine tenths were seen once. The sequence was obtained from a woman aged 40 to 55 who had recovered from COVID-19. The sequenced material came from PBMCs or T cells enriched from blood (not recorded which).

CDR3 region: CASSLAGRTGQETQYF. The CDR3, as DNA: TGCGCCAGCAGCTTGGCGGGCAGGACAGGCCAAGAGACCCAGTACTTC. This sequence joins TRBV5-1 and TRBJ2-5; TRBD1 matches 7 bases. Trimming at V came to 0 bases and at J to 1 base, leaving 6 bases not matched to a gene. This CDR3 has 16 amino acids. Germline V gene lookup returns CDR1 SGHRS and CDR2 YFSETQ. Looking up the rest from reference TRBV5-1 and TRBJ2-5 gives the full variable domain: KAGVTQTPRYLIKTRGQQVTLSCSPISGHRSVSWYQQTPGQGLQFLFEYFSETQRNKGNFPGRFSGRQFSNSRSEMNVSTLELGDSALYLCASSLAGRTGQETQYFGPGTRLLVL.